These T cell receptor beta chains were read from a single sample in a study of cytomegalovirus exposure and HLA in healthy donors. The method was immunoSEQ multiplex PCR; TCRdb's version includes in-frame clones alone and lacks a portion of them. This sample has 100,000 to 150,000 clones, with roughly four fifths found just once. The source material was PBMCs. The receptors shown here come from a boy younger than 10 in good health and CMV-seronegative. Each CDR3 is given with its conserved first and last residue. D genes are given only for firm matches. Clone size is stated in some rows and not others, as once, few, many or a class when expanded.

d_call | clone_size | j_call | v_call | cdr3_nt | cdr3_aa
- | - | TRBJ1-5 | TRBV18 | TGTGCCAGCTCACCTGGGGGGTCGTTCGGGGGTAGCAATCAGCCCCAGCATTTT | CASSPGGSFGGSNQPQHF
- | - | TRBJ1-2 | TRBV15 | TGTGCCACTCGAGTGTCGGACACTCGGATATATGGCTACACCTTC | CATRVSDTRIYGYTF
- | - | TRBJ1-6 | TRBV21-1 | TGTGCCAGCAGCAAAGGGACAGGGGGCTCCTATAATTCACCCCTCCACTTT | CASSKGTGGSYNSPLHF
- | once | TRBJ2-7 | TRBV25-1 | TGTGCCAGCAGTCGCGGGGAACCCTACGAGCAGTACTTC | CASSRGEPYEQYF
TRBD1 | - | TRBJ1-1 | TRBV29-1 | TGCAGCGGGCTACAGGGGGCGGTTGAAGCTTTCTTT | CSGLQGAVEAFF
- | - | TRBJ1-4 | TRBV4-2 | TGTGCCAGCAGCCAAGCTCGGGGGGCTAATGAAAAACTGTTTTTT | CASSQARGANEKLFF
- | once | TRBJ1-3 | TRBV6-6 | TGTGCCAGCAGCCCCCCCGGCTCTGGAAACACCATATATTTT | CASSPPGSGNTIYF
- | once | TRBJ2-5 | TRBV27 | TGTGCCAGCAGTTTAGGTAGTCTCCCAGAGACCCAGTACTTC | CASSLGSLPETQYF
TRBD1 | - | TRBJ1-5 | TRBV2 | TGTGCCAGCAGGGGGACAGGGCCCCAGCCCCAGCATTTT | CASRGTGPQPQHF
TRBD1 | - | TRBJ1-1 | TRBV5-1 | TGCGCCAGCAGCATAAGACAGGGATCCACTGAAGCTTTCTTT | CASSIRQGSTEAFF
- | - | TRBJ1-2 | TRBV18 | TGTGCCAGCTCACCCCCCGGACACCAGGCTAACTATGGCTACACCTTC | CASSPPGHQANYGYTF
- | - | TRBJ1-5 | TRBV4-1 | TGCGCCAGCAGCCAAGATGCAGAGGAGCAGCCCCAGCATTTT | CASSQDAEEQPQHF
TRBD2 | - | TRBJ2-5 | TRBV19 | TGTGCCAGTAGTATAGGAGGCGGGGGGAGTGGGGAGACCCAGTACTTC | CASSIGGGGSGETQYF
TRBD1 | once | TRBJ1-2 | TRBV19 | TGTGCCAGTAGCGGGACAGGGTTGATTGCCACCTTC | CASSGTGLIATF
- | - | TRBJ1-1 | TRBV7-9 | TGTGCCAGCAGCGTCCCGGCCAGGGGATTCTACGAAGCTTTCTTT | CASSVPARGFYEAFF
TRBD1 | few | TRBJ2-1 | TRBV29-1 | TGCAGCGTTGAAGATGGTGGGGACAGGTTTAGCTCCTACAATGAGCAGTTCTTC | CSVEDGGDRFSSYNEQFF
- | - | TRBJ2-3 | TRBV6-4 | TGTGCCAGCAGTGAATCGCTAGCCTCAGATACGCAGTATTTT | CASSESLASDTQYF
TRBD1 | - | TRBJ1-4 | TRBV11-2 | TGTGCCAGCAGCCCTTGGACAGGGGGCTCGACTAATGAAAAACTGTTTTTT | CASSPWTGGSTNEKLFF
- | - | TRBJ2-1 | TRBV11-2 | TGTGCCAGCAGCCAAACAGGGAATGAGCAGTTCTTC | CASSQTGNEQFF
TRBD2 | - | TRBJ2-1 | TRBV4-2 | TGTGCCAGCAGCCAAGTTTCAGGGACTAGCGGGGGGATGAGTGAGCAGTTCTTC | CASSQVSGTSGGMSEQFF
- | - | TRBJ2-1 | TRBV5-5 | TGTGCCAGCAGCTTGGGTACCGGGGTGGGTGAGCAGTTCTTC | CASSLGTGVGEQFF
TRBD2 | - | TRBJ2-2 | TRBV11-2 | TGTGCCAGCAGCCCGATCCCTGCTAGCGGGATTGCCGGGGAGCTGTTTTTT | CASSPIPASGIAGELFF
TRBD1 | - | TRBJ2-6 | TRBV4-1 | TGCGCCAGCAGCCCGCTCCCCGGGACAGGGGACCCTAGGGCCAACGTCCTGACTTTC | CASSPLPGTGDPRANVLTF
- | - | TRBJ2-7 | TRBV13 | TGTGCCACGGGGGGAATGAGGGGGACCTACGAGCAGTACTTC | CATGGMRGTYEQYF
TRBD1 | - | TRBJ2-2 | TRBV2 | TGTGCCACCCACAGGGGCACCGGGGAGCTGTTTTTT | CATHRGTGELFF